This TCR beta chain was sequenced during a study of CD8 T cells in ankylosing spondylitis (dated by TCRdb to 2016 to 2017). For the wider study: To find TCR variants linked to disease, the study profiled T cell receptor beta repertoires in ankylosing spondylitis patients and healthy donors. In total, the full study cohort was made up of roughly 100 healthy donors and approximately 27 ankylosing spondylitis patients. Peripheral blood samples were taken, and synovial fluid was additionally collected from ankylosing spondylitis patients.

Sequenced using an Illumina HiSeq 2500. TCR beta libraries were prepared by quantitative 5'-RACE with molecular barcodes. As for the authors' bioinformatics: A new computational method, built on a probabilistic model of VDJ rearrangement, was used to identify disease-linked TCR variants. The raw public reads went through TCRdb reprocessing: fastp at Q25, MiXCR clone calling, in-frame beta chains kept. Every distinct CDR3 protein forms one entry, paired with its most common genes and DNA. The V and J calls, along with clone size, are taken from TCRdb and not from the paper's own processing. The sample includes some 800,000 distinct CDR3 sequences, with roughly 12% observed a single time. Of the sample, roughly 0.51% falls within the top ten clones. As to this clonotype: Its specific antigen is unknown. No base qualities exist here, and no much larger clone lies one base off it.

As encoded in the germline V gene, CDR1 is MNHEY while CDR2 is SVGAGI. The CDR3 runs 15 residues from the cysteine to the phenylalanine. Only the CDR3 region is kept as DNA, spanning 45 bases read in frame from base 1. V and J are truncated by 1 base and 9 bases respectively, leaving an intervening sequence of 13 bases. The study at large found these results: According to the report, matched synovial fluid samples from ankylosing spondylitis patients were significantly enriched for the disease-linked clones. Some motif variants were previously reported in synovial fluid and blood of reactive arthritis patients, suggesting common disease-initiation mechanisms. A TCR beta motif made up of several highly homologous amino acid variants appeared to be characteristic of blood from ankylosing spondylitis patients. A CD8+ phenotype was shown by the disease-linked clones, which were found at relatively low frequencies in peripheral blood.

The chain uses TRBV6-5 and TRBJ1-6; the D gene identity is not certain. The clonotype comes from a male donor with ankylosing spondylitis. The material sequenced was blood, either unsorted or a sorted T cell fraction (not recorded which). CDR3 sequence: CASSYFRASSSPLHF. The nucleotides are TGTGCCAGCAGTTACTTCCGGGCCAGTAGTTCACCCCTCCACTTT.